The sequence of this T cell receptor beta chain was determined in a study of identical twins. Everyone who donated was a healthy Caucasian. The cDNA had a unique molecular identifier and a template-switch universal primer site. Via MiXCR, TCRdb re-called the 5' RACE reads, giving one row per CDR3 protein. The table includes about 470,000 distinct CDR3 sequences, roughly 26% detected once. The germline V and J ends were trimmed by 4 bases and 3 bases, with 10 bases remaining between them. The CDR3 has 13 amino acids. Germline V gene sequence: CDR1 SGHRS, CDR2 YFSETQ. This clonotype was detected a few times. Separately, the same data were catalogued under a study of T cells expressing NK-cell markers. That publication notes: Sorted CD3+CD56+NKG2C+, CD3+CD56+NKG2C- and CD3+CD56-NKG2C+ T-cell subsets were beta-chain profiled. As a fraction of CD8+ T cells, dominant NKG2C+ clonotypes reached about 1.0-7.5% in 5 to 7 donors.

The specimen was CD4+ T cells sorted from blood. The chain is built from TRBV5-1 and TRBJ2-5; D gene unclear. This receptor was taken from a young woman in good health. CDR3 bases: TGCGCCAGCAGCCCGGACGGAGAAGAGACCCAGTACTTC. Encoded protein: CASSPDGEETQYF.